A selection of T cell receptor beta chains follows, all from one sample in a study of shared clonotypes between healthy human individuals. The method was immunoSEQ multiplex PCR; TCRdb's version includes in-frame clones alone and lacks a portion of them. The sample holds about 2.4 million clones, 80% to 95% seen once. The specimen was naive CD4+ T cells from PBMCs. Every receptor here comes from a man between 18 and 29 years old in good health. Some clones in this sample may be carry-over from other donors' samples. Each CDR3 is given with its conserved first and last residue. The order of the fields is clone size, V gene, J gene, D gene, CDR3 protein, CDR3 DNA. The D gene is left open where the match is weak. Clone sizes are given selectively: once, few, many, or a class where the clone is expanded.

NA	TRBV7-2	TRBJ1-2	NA	CASSATGSANYGYTF	TGTGCCAGCAGCGCCACAGGGTCAGCTAACTATGGCTACACCTTC
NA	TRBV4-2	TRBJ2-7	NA	CASSQDLLTEQYF	TGTGCCAGCAGCCAAGATCTTCTAACCGAGCAGTACTTC
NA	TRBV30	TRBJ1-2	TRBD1	CAWRDRGKDYGYTF	TGTGCCTGGAGGGACAGGGGAAAGGACTATGGCTACACCTTC
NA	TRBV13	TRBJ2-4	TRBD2	CASKLAGGPQAKNIQYF	TGTGCCAGTAAGCTAGCGGGAGGGCCTCAGGCCAAAAACATTCAGTACTTC
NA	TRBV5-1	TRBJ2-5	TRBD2	CASSLALAGETQYF	TGCGCCAGCAGCTTGGCTCTAGCGGGAGAGACCCAGTACTTC
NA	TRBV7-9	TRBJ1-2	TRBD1	CATTRPDRPNNYGYTF	TGTGCCACTACCCGACCGGACAGGCCTAATAACTATGGCTACACCTTC
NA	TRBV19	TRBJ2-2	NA	CASSDRGTTGELFF	TGTGCCAGTAGCGACCGGGGTACGACCGGGGAGCTGTTTTTT
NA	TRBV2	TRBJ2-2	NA	CASSGLTIFTGELFF	TGTGCCAGCAGTGGCCTCACGATATTCACCGGGGAGCTGTTTTTT
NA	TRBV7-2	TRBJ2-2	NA	CASSRAYTGELFF	TGTGCCAGCAGCCGCGCCTACACCGGGGAGCTGTTTTTT
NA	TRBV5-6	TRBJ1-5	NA	CASSLALVGNQPQHF	TGTGCCAGCAGCTTGGCTTTGGTGGGCAATCAGCCCCAGCATTTT
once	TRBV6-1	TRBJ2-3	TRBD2	CASSEGLAGGLDTQYF	TGTGCCAGCAGTGAAGGGCTAGCGGGAGGTCTCGATACGCAGTATTTT
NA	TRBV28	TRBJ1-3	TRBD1	CASSPPPGQAGNTIYF	TGTGCCAGCAGCCCTCCACCCGGACAGGCTGGAAACACCATATATTTT
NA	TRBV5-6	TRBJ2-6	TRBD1	CASSPRDRVPGANVLTF	TGTGCCAGCAGCCCACGGGACAGGGTGCCTGGGGCCAACGTCCTGACTTTC
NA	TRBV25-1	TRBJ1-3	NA	CASSEFGAGGNTIYF	TGTGCCAGCAGTGAGTTCGGCGCGGGAGGAAACACCATATATTTT
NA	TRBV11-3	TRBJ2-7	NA	CASSPGVPGKPTYEQYF	TGTGCCAGCAGCCCCGGGGTCCCCGGGAAACCCACCTACGAGCAGTACTTC
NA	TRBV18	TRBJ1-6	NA	CASSLRDANSPLHF	TGTGCCAGCTCACTCCGGGACGCCAATTCACCCCTCCACTTT
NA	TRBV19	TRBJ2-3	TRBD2	CASSIDQLAGITDTQYF	TGTGCCAGTAGTATAGACCAACTAGCGGGAATCACAGATACGCAGTATTTT
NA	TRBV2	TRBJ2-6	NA	CASSGERGTPGANVLTF	TGTGCCAGCAGTGGAGAGCGTGGGACACCTGGGGCCAACGTCCTGACTTTC
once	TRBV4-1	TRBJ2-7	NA	CASSQDVRVNEQYF	TGCGCCAGCAGCCAAGATGTCAGGGTGAACGAGCAGTACTTC
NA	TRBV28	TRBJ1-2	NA	CASSNDNYGYTF	TGTGCCAGCAGCAACGATAACTATGGCTACACCTTC
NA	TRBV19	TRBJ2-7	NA	CASSGPGTVSYEQYF	TGTGCCAGTAGTGGCCCCGGGACGGTCTCCTACGAGCAGTACTTC
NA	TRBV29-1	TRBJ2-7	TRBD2	CSVVVLLAGASYEQYF	TGCAGCGTTGTCGTCCTCTTAGCGGGGGCCTCCTACGAGCAGTACTTC
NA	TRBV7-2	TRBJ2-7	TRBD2	CASSHGTSGRSHEQYF	TGTGCCAGCAGCCACGGGACTAGCGGGAGGTCCCACGAGCAGTACTTC
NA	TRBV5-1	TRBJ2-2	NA	CASSSTTGQTSLNTGELFF	TGCGCCAGCAGCTCCACTACAGGGCAGACATCCCTGAACACCGGGGAGCTGTTTTTT
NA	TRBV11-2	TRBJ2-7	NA	CASSLPRARYEQYF	TGTGCCAGCAGCTTGCCCAGGGCCCGCTACGAGCAGTACTTC
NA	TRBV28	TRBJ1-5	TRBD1	CASSLRDRGFNQPQHF	TGTGCCAGCAGTTTAAGGGACAGGGGTTTCAATCAGCCCCAGCATTTT
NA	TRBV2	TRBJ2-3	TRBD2	CASSEALWGGTQYF	TGTGCCAGCAGTGAAGCGCTTTGGGGGGGAACGCAGTATTTT
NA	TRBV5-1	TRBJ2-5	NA	CASTPQRRAQETQYF	TGCGCCAGCACCCCCCAGCGGAGGGCGCAAGAGACCCAGTACTTC
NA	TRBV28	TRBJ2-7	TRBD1	CASSLPPGTGAWEQYF	TGTGCCAGCAGTCTACCACCCGGGACAGGGGCCTGGGAGCAGTACTTC
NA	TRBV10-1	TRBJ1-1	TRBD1	CASSQTGGISEAFF	TGCGCCAGCAGTCAAACAGGGGGGATCTCTGAAGCTTTCTTT
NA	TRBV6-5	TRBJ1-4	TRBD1	CASSYPQGARGEKLFF	TGTGCCAGCAGTTACCCCCAGGGGGCAAGAGGGGAAAAACTGTTTTTT
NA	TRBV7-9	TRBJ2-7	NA	CASSLPPLYEQYF	TGTGCCAGCAGCCTTCCTCCACTCTACGAGCAGTACTTC
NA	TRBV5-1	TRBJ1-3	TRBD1	CASSLDRGGNTIYF	TGCGCCAGCAGCTTGGACAGGGGTGGAAACACCATATATTTT
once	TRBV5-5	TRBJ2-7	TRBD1	CASSFWTGPTYEQYF	TGTGCCAGCAGCTTCTGGACAGGCCCGACCTACGAGCAGTACTTC
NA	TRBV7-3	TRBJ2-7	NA	CASSPGTRPGEQYF	TGTGCCAGCAGCCCCGGGACTCGTCCTGGGGAGCAGTACTTC
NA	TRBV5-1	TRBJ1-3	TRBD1	CASSRAGTGGSGNTIYF	TGCGCCAGCAGCCGCGCCGGGACAGGGGGATCTGGAAACACCATATATTTT
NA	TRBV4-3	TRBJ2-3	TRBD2	CASSQRTSGQTDTQYF	TGCGCCAGCAGCCAAAGGACTAGCGGGCAGACAGATACGCAGTATTTT
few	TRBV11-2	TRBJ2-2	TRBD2	CASSLAGDETGELFF	TGTGCCAGCAGCCTAGCGGGAGATGAGACCGGGGAGCTGTTTTTT
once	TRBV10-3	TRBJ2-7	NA	CAISDKGWRQNSPEQYF	TGTGCCATCAGTGACAAGGGCTGGAGACAGAACTCTCCCGAGCAGTACTTC
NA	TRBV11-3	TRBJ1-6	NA	CASSLTADSPLHF	TGTGCCAGCAGCTTAACAGCCGATTCACCCCTCCACTTT
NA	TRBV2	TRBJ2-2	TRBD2	CASRNGLAGTGELFF	TGTGCCAGCAGGAACGGACTAGCGGGAACCGGGGAGCTGTTTTTT
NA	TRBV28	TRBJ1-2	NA	CASSLGGFTGPYGHTF	TGTGCCAGCAGTTTGGGGGGCTTCACAGGGCCCTATGGCCACACCTTC
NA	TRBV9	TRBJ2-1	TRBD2	CASSAWGTSSYNEQFF	TGTGCCAGCAGCGCCTGGGGGACTAGCTCCTACAATGAGCAGTTCTTC
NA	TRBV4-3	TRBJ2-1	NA	CASSQDRREMGNEQFF	TGCGCCAGCAGCCAAGATCGTAGGGAGATGGGTAATGAGCAGTTCTTC
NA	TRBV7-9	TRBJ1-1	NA	CASSGFQLTEAFF	TGTGCCAGCAGTGGTTTTCAGCTCACTGAAGCTTTCTTT
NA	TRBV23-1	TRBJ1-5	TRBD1	CASSQRDREAYSNQPQHF	TGCGCCAGCAGTCAACGGGACAGGGAGGCCTATAGCAATCAGCCCCAGCATTTT
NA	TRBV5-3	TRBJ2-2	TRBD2	CARSFRTGLAGSGELFF	TGTGCCAGAAGCTTCCGTACGGGACTAGCGGGTTCCGGGGAGCTGTTTTTT
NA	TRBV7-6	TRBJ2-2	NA	CASSPQGSTGELFF	TGTGCCAGCAGCCCACAGGGTTCCACCGGGGAGCTGTTTTTT
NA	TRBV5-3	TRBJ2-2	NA	CTPLGQNTGELFF	TGTACTCCTCTGGGACAGAACACCGGGGAGCTGTTTTTT
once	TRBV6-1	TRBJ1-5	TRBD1	CASSANRGGRPQHF	TGTGCCAGCAGTGCTAACAGGGGCGGGAGGCCCCAGCATTTT
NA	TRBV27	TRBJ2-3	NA	CASSFRTYSLQGDTQYF	TGTGCCAGCAGTTTCCGGACTTACTCCCTTCAAGGGGATACGCAGTATTTT
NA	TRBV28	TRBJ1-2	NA	CASSLVPGAGGYTF	TGTGCCAGCAGTTTAGTCCCAGGGGCCGGTGGCTACACCTTC
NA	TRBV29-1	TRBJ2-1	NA	CSVTRESVYNEQFF	TGCAGCGTTACCCGCGAGTCGGTCTACAATGAGCAGTTCTTC
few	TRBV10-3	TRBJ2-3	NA	CAISSGRGADTQYF	TGTGCCATCAGTTCGGGCAGGGGCGCAGATACGCAGTATTTT